A single sample is the source of the 4 T cell receptor beta chains below, sequenced in a study of T cell responses to AZD1222 COVID-19 vaccine. Assay used: immunoSEQ multiplex PCR; TCRdb lists only in-frame clones, some missing. The sample records approximately 110,000 clones, 82% being singletons. The source was peripheral blood, collected on day 0 of AZD1222 vaccination. The receptors were gathered from an adult in good health.

This clone has only one observation. This chain links TRBV29-1 with TRBJ1-5, with D perhaps TRBD1 (6 bases). This CDR3 is 13 amino acids long. Between the trimmed V and J ends, which lost 6 bases and 0 bases, there was a span of 9 bases. Germline lookup yields CDR1 SQVTM and CDR2 ANQGSEA. The CDR3 DNA sequence: TGCAGCGTAGGACAGTTTAGCAATCAGCCCCAGCATTTT. It encodes CSVGQFSNQPQHF.

The CDR3 loop is CASSYEGETGLDTEAFF. The DNA of the CDR3 is TGTGCCAGCAGTTACGAGGGGGAAACAGGTTTGGACACTGAAGCTTTCTTT. The V and J genes are TRBV6-2 or TRBV6-3 and TRBJ1-1, with D possibly matching TRBD1 (6 bases). This CDR3 has 17 residues. Between the trimmed V and J ends, which lost 2 bases and 3 bases, there was a span of 19 bases. CDR1 and CDR2 from the germline V gene are MNHEY and SVGEGT.

The chain employs TRBV3-1 (or the pseudogene TRBV3-2) and TRBJ1-6; D unresolved. V gave up 6 bases and J gave up 13 bases, with 19 bases separating them. The CDR3 is made up of 14 amino acids. Germline CDR1 LGHDT, CDR2 YNNKEL (reference sequence). The CDR3 region is CASSWMAVGSPLHF. For the CDR3, the DNA is TGTGCCAGCAGTTGGATGGCGGTCGGTTCGCCCCTCCACTTT.

The V gene is TRBV4-2, the J gene TRBJ2-2; D possibly corresponds to TRBD2 (7 bases). The CDR3 extends over 17 amino acids. Germline CDR1 and CDR2: LGHNA and YNFKEQ. With 2 bases removed from V and 7 bases from J, the gap between germline ends came to 20 bases. DNA of the CDR3: TGTGCCAGCAGCCAATTCGAAACGGGGGGCCGTGGCGGGGAGCTGTTTTTT. Protein product: CASSQFETGGRGGELFF.